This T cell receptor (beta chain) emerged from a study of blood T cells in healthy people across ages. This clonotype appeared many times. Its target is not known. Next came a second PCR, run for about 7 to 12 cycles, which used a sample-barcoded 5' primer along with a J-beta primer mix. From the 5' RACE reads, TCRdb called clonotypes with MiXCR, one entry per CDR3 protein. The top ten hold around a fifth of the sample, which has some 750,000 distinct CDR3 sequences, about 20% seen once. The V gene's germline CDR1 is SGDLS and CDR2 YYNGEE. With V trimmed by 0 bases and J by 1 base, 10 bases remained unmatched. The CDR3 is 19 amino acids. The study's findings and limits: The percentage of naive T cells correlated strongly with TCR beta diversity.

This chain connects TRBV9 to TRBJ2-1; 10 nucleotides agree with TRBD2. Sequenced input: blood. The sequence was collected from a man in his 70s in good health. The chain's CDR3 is CASSVGAAGGPSSYNEQFF. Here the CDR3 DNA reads TGTGCCAGCAGCGTAGGGGCAGCGGGAGGGCCGAGTTCCTACAATGAGCAGTTCTTC.